These 8 T cell receptor beta chains came from one sample sequenced in a study of T cell responses to AZD1222 COVID-19 vaccine (dated by TCRdb to about 2021). Explained via the paper, the time point label denotes: baseline before first vaccination. Libraries were prepared through the immunoSEQ multiplex PCR assay. TCRdb provides this immuneACCESS table in a form limited to in-frame rearrangements. Some clones are lacking; in checked studies, under half of them reflect an unresolved V gene, and why the rest are absent is not known. A total of about 160,000 clones appear in this sample, almost 90% of them only once. The leading ten clones occupy more than 5% of the sample. The material sequenced was peripheral blood, taken on day 0 of AZD1222 vaccination. The receptors stem from an adult in good health.

This clone was detected only once. V is TRBV6-5 and J is TRBJ1-1, with 8 bases fitting TRBD1. With 6 bases clipped from V and 5 bases from J, the junction kept 5 bases outside the gene matches. Germline V CDR1 and CDR2: MNHEY, SVGAGI. CDR3 length: 13 residues. In DNA, the CDR3 is TGTGCCAGCAGGACAGGGGTTTCGACTGAAGCTTTCTTT. Translation gives CASRTGVSTEAFF.

The rearrangement joins TRBV27 to TRBJ1-2; D is perhaps TRBD1 (5 bases). Germline V gene sequence: CDR1 MNHEY, CDR2 SMNVEV (reference sequence). The CDR3 is 12 amino acids. Deletions cut 0 bases from V and 8 bases from J, with 7 bases between. CDR3 nucleotides: TGTGCCAGCAGTTTATCAGGGACCGGCTACACCTTC. It yields the protein CASSLSGTGYTF.

V and J are TRBV6-5 and TRBJ1-1; D may be TRBD1 (5 bases). The length of the CDR3 is 11 residues. In germline, CDR1 is MNHEY, CDR2 SVGAGI. V shed 5 bases and J shed 8 bases, with 9 bases lying between them. The CDR3, as DNA: TGTGCCAGCAGTCTTGGGGGGGAAGCTTTCTTT. The encoded protein is CASSLGGEAFF.

This chain uses TRBV6-4 with TRBJ1-1, with TRBD1 as a possible D gene (5 bases). CDR3 length equals 13 residues. The germline V gene has CDR1 MRHNA and CDR2 SNTAGT. Trimming shortened V by 6 bases and J by 7 bases, and 15 bases separated the two germline ends. The CDR3, as DNA: TGTGCCAGCAGCTCGACAGCAACAGATGAAGCTTTCTTT. Its translation is CASSSTATDEAFF.

The chain recombines TRBV19 with TRBJ2-2, with D maybe TRBD1 (5 bases). Deletions cut 3 bases from V and 5 bases from J, with 13 bases between. This CDR3 is 15 amino acids long. CDR1 is LNHDA and CDR2 is SQIVND in the germline V gene (reference sequence). CDR3 region: CASSIRQGGTGELFF. CDR3 DNA sequence: TGTGCCAGTAGTATTCGGCAGGGTGGGACCGGGGAGCTGTTTTTT.

V usage is TRBV30 and J usage is TRBJ2-7, with D tentatively TRBD1 (7 bases). This CDR3 comprises 13 residues. Trimming removed 0 bases from V and 6 bases from J, with 12 bases in between. CDR1 and CDR2 (germline): GTSNPN, SVGIG (reference sequence). CDR3 amino acids: CAWSVEGAREQYF. For the CDR3, the DNA is TGTGCCTGGAGTGTGGAGGGGGCGCGCGAGCAGTACTTC.

The CDR3 here is CASSGGAGETEAFF. CDR3 in DNA: TGCGCCAGCAGTGGGGGCGCCGGGGAGACTGAAGCTTTCTTT. The chain links TRBV5-1 to TRBJ1-1; possible D gene TRBD1, 6 bases. V lost 5 bases, J lost 5 bases, and 16 bases lay in between. The CDR3 is 14 amino acids. The germline gives CDR1 SGHRS, CDR2 YFSETQ.

V and J are TRBV10-2 and TRBJ2-7, with TRBD1 identical over 12 bases. The junction had 7 bases not matched to a gene; V was cut back by 6 bases and J by 4 bases. From germline, CDR1 is WSHSY and CDR2 SAAADI. This CDR3 has 15 amino acids. Here the CDR3 reads CASSPEGQGAYEQYF. The CDR3 bases are TGCGCCAGCAGCCCCGAGGGACAGGGGGCGTACGAGCAGTACTTC.